This T cell receptor beta chain was sequenced in a study of blood T cell repertoires in COVID-19. Generated by immunoSEQ multiplex PCR, the TCRdb table keeps only in-frame clones and is missing some. In the table there are under 300,000 clones, roughly 89% of which are singletons. J lost 1 base, V lost 0 bases, and 6 bases had no gene match. Germline-derived CDR1 and CDR2 are SGDLS and YYNGEE. This CDR3 is built from 17 residues. The source is a man aged 50 or older with acute or convalescent COVID-19. The sequencing sample was made of peripheral blood. The chain carries TRBV9 and TRBJ2-2, with TRBD2 matching over 7 bases. The CDR3 sequence is CASSVGGGALNTGELFF. CDR3 DNA: TGTGCCAGCAGCGTAGGGGGAGGGGCCCTGAACACCGGGGAGCTGTTTTTT.